A single sample gave rise to the 22 T cell receptor beta chains below, sequenced in a study of type 1 regulatory T cells. Broader study findings: Compared with non-Tr1 cells, Tr1 cells showed a narrower TCR repertoire.

Via MiXCR, TCRdb re-called the reads, giving one row per CDR3 protein. The data contain over 6,000 distinct CDR3 sequences, about 33% of them singletons. These receptors' antigens are unknown. Sequenced material: cultured type 1 regulatory T (Tr1) cells, either the whole culture or a sorted fraction (not recorded which). The receptors were gathered from a human donor in good health.

The chain combines TRBV7-2 with TRBJ1-2; D remains unclear. Germline CDR1 reads SGHTA; CDR2 reads FQGNSA. The CDR3 spans 15 residues. V lost 0 bases, J lost 8 bases, and 16 bases lay in between. The CDR3 protein is CASSLAVVEPIGYTF. The CDR3 region has the DNA TGTGCCAGCAGCTTAGCGGTGGTCGAGCCGATCGGCTACACCTTC. The variable domain in full, completed from reference TRBV7-2 and TRBJ1-2, reads GAGVSQSPSNKVTEKGKDVELRCDPISGHTALYWYRQSLGQGLEFLIYFQGNSAPDKSGLPSDRFSAERTGGSVSTLTIQRTQQEDSAVYLCASSLAVVEPIGYTFGSGTRLTVV.

Within the sample, this clonotype is medium-sized. The V gene is TRBV7-6, the J gene TRBJ2-2; D perhaps matches TRBD2 (5 bases). With 5 bases removed from V and 7 bases from J, the gap between germline ends came to 8 bases. The CDR3 is made up of 12 amino acids. CDR1 SGHVS and CDR2 FNYEAQ come from the germline V gene. The CDR3 reads CASSTRIGELFF. Here the CDR3 DNA reads TGTGCCAGCAGCACTAGAATCGGGGAGCTGTTTTTT.

This clonotype has a handful of counts. V usage is TRBV7-2 and J usage is TRBJ1-1, with D maybe TRBD1 (6 bases). This CDR3 is built from 13 residues. V was clipped by 6 bases and J by 3 bases, with 11 bases between them. CDR1 is SGHTA and CDR2 is FQGNSA in the germline V gene. The CDR3 coding sequence is TGTGCCAGCAGATCACAGGGTTACACTGAAGCTTTCTTT. Amino acids: CASRSQGYTEAFF.

The CDR3 protein is CASSKDRVSNQPQHF. DNA for the CDR3: TGTGCCAGCAGCAAGGACAGGGTGAGCAATCAGCCCCAGCATTTT. The rearrangement joins TRBV6-5 to TRBJ1-5, with 8 bases fitting TRBD1. CDR3 length: 15 amino acids. Trimming at V came to 6 bases and at J to 1 base, leaving 5 bases not matched to a gene. Germline CDR1 MNHEY, CDR2 SVGAGI.

This clonotype is labeled as large. The chain carries TRBV27 and TRBJ1-6, with D perhaps matching TRBD1 (5 bases). The CDR3 runs to 14 residues. Germline V gives CDR1 MNHEY, CDR2 SMNVEV (reference sequence). The germline V and J ends were trimmed by 2 bases and 10 bases, with 12 bases remaining between them. CDR3 amino acids: CASSLMGPESPLHF. The CDR3 DNA reads as TGTGCCAGCAGTTTAATGGGGCCGGAGTCACCCCTCCACTTT.

This chain joins TRBV6-1 and TRBJ2-3; the match to TRBD1 covers 10 bases. CDR1 is MNHNS and CDR2 is SASEGT in the germline V gene. The CDR3 is made up of 14 amino acids. The V and J ends lost 6 bases and 6 bases, in that order; junction bases with no gene match: 6. CDR3 region: CASRRQGAGDTQYF. The CDR3 DNA follows: TGTGCCAGCAGAAGACAGGGGGCCGGGGATACGCAGTATTTT.

This clonotype was counted a few times. Here the CDR3 reads CSARSRQGMRHEQYF. The DNA of the CDR3 is TGCAGTGCTAGATCCCGACAGGGAATGAGGCACGAGCAGTACTTC. The chain couples TRBV20-1 to TRBJ2-7, with 7 positions matching TRBD1. The germline V gene encodes CDR1 DFQATT and CDR2 SNEGSKA (reference sequence). There are 15 residues in the CDR3. The V segment lost 2 bases and the J segment 5 bases; nucleotides outside the gene matches: 12.

The genes are TRBV2 and TRBJ2-7; 7 positions match TRBD2. The CDR3 extends over 14 amino acids. J was trimmed by 7 bases and V by 2 bases; bases with no gene match: 8. Germline V lookup: CDR1 SNHLY, CDR2 FYNNEI. CDR3 in amino acids: CASSEYGGAGEQYF. The CDR3 coding sequence is TGTGCCAGCAGTGAATACGGGGGAGCGGGAGAGCAGTACTTC. Full variable domain (rest looked up from reference TRBV2 and TRBJ2-7): EPEVTQTPSHQVTQMGQEVILRCVPISNHLYFYWYRQILGQKVEFLVSFYNNEISEKSEIFDDQFSVERPDGSNFTLKIRSTKLEDSAMYFCASSEYGGAGEQYFGPGTRLTVT.

This clonotype appeared a few times. The rearrangement joins TRBV7-6 to TRBJ2-7, with 7 bases aligning to TRBD2. The CDR3 has 13 amino acids. V gave up 2 bases and J gave up 7 bases; unmatched junction bases: 5. CDR1 is SGHVS and CDR2 is FNYEAQ in the germline V gene. The CDR3 region has the DNA TGTGCCAGCAGCTTACTAGCGGCGGGGGAGCAGTACTTC. Amino acid sequence: CASSLLAAGEQYF.

By its share, this clonotype is medium-sized. The V and J genes are TRBV7-2 and TRBJ2-7; 14 bases map to TRBD2. V dropped 6 bases and J dropped 3; count of bases not matched to a gene: 7. Germline values: CDR1 SGHTA, CDR2 FQGNSA. The CDR3 is 16 amino acids. The CDR3 bases are TGTGCCAGCAGTCCACCGGGACTAGCGGGGGTCTACGAGCAGTACTTC. It yields the protein CASSPPGLAGVYEQYF.

This clonotype was picked up a small number of times. The chain employs TRBV10-3 and TRBJ1-1, with TRBD1 matching 11 bases. This CDR3 is 14 amino acids long. The ends lost 9 bases at V and 5 bases at J; junction bases unmatched: 8. Per the germline V gene, CDR1 is ENHRY and CDR2 is SYGVKD. The DNA of the CDR3 is TGTGCCATAGAGGACAGGGGGCTGGGGACTGAAGCTTTCTTT. Its translation: CAIEDRGLGTEAFF.

V and J are TRBV7-2 and TRBJ2-5, with a weak D call TRBD2 (5 bases). The germline gives CDR1 SGHTA, CDR2 FQGNSA. Trimming took 4 bases from V and 2 from J, leaving 11 bases between them. The CDR3 length is 14 residues. As DNA, the CDR3 is TGTGCCAGCAGCTCGGACTTGCTTCAAGAGACCCAGTACTTC. The encoded protein is CASSSDLLQETQYF.

About this clonotype itself: A far larger clone is one base from this, pointing to a likely read error. The chain uses TRBV4-2 and TRBJ2-1, with a tentative D call TRBD1 (5 bases). V was trimmed by 0 bases and J by 10 bases, leaving 13 bases between them. Per germline, CDR1 LGHNA and CDR2 YNFKEQ. The CDR3 length is 14 residues. Here the CDR3 DNA reads TGTGCCAGCAGCCAAGAGAAGGGGCCCTACGAGCAGTTCTTC. Protein product: CASSQEKGPYEQFF.

By share of the sample, this clonotype is medium-sized. This chain connects TRBV18 to TRBJ1-2; D unclear. Germline CDR1 KGHSH, CDR2 LQKENI. Trimming cost V 3 bases and J 0 bases, with 8 bases left between them. The CDR3 runs to 14 residues. The CDR3 sequence: CASSPSQTNYGYTF. Written as DNA, the CDR3 is TGTGCCAGCTCACCGAGCCAGACTAACTATGGCTACACCTTC.

The gene calls are TRBV12-3 or TRBV12-4 and TRBJ2-3; D may be TRBD1 (7 bases). V gave up 7 bases and J gave up 5 bases, with 16 bases separating them. This CDR3 region has 14 residues. CDR3 in DNA: TGTGCCAGCAACGCGGGACAGAGGATAGATACGCAGTATTTT. It is translated as CASNAGQRIDTQYF.

This clonotype ranks as medium-sized. The chain joins TRBV3-1 to TRBJ2-3; the D call may be TRBD1 or TRBD2 (5 bases each). The CDR3 is 13 residues long. Trimming pared 4 bases from V and 4 bases from J, leaving 9 bases between. CDR1 is LGHDT and CDR2 is YNNKEL in the germline V gene (reference sequence). The CDR3 sequence is CASSLGTSDTQYF. The CDR3 coding sequence is TGTGCCAGCAGCCTGGGGACGTCAGATACGCAGTATTTT.

Note on this clonotype: A junction end diverges from the germline sequence, so it may reflect a read error. The V and J genes are TRBV6-1 and TRBJ2-1; no clear D. Germline-derived CDR1 and CDR2 are MNHNS and SASEGT. This CDR3 has 11 residues. The CDR3: CASSEAREPFF. The DNA of the CDR3 is TGTGCCAGCAGTGAAGCCAGAGAGCCGTTCTTC.

This clonotype is medium-sized. The chain recombines TRBV11-3 with TRBJ2-7, with 10 bases that match TRBD2. There are 13 residues in the CDR3. The germline V gene encodes CDR1 SGHNT and CDR2 YENEEA. V shed 10 bases and J 3 bases; nucleotides not matched to a gene: 6. The CDR3: CATRLAGLYEQYF. Written as DNA, the CDR3 is TGTGCCACCCGACTAGCGGGCCTCTACGAGCAGTACTTC.

This clonotype counts as medium-sized. The genes are TRBV4-2 and TRBJ1-4; no clear D. Germline loops: CDR1 LGHNA, CDR2 YNFKEQ. V was clipped by 4 bases and J by 8 bases, with 5 bases between them. The CDR3 is 11 residues long. The CDR3 bases are TGTGCCAGCAGCCCGGGGGAAAAACTGTTTTTT. Its protein is CASSPGEKLFF.

On this clonotype: A read error may be the cause here, since a much bigger clone is one base away. The rearrangement links TRBV20-1 to TRBJ2-5, with D perhaps matching TRBD1 or TRBD2 (5 bases each). Germline values: CDR1 DFQATT, CDR2 SNEGSKA (reference sequence). The CDR3 covers 15 residues. CDR3 sequence: CSARRQGAYQESQYF. The CDR3 bases are TGCAGTGCTAGACGGCAGGGAGCCTACCAAGAGTCCCAGTACTTC.

The rearrangement links TRBV18 to TRBJ2-5; D gene ambiguous. CDR3 length: 16 residues. CDR1 and CDR2 from the germline V gene are KGHSH and LQKENI. V lost 3 bases, J lost 5 bases, and 19 bases lay in between. This chain's CDR3 is CASSPLNTVFLETQYF. The CDR3 nucleotides read TGTGCCAGCTCACCTCTCAACACAGTGTTTTTGGAGACCCAGTACTTC. Based on the CDR3 plus reference TRBV18 and TRBJ2-5, the full variable domain is NAGVMQNPRHLVRRRGQEARLRCSPMKGHSHVYWYRQLPEEGLKFMVYLQKENIIDESGMPKERFSAEFPKEGPSILRIQQVVRGDSAAYFCASSPLNTVFLETQYFGPGTRLLVL.

This clonotype has more than one count but fewer than ten. The rearrangement links TRBV21-1 to TRBJ2-1; the D call in the table, TRBD1, was not verified against the DNA. TRBV21-1 is tagged as a pseudogene. CDR3 length: 15 amino acids. This CDR3 is CASSAPRSSYNEQFF. DNA of the CDR3: TGTGCCAGCAGCGCCCCCCGGAGCTCCTACAATGAGCAGTTCTTC.